A single sample gave rise to the 2 T cell receptor beta chains below, sequenced in a study of T cell responses to AZD1222 COVID-19 vaccine (dated by TCRdb to 2020 to 2022). The time point label here, explained by the study, means: baseline before first vaccination. Libraries were built with the immunoSEQ multiplex PCR assay. TCRdb provides this immuneACCESS table in a form limited to in-frame rearrangements. Some clones are lacking; in checked studies, under half of them reflect an unresolved V gene, and why the rest are absent is not known. This sample holds 96,000 or so clones; about 89% were observed only once. In total, the top ten clones hold 1.5% to 2% of the sample. Sequences were derived from peripheral blood, sampled on day 0 of AZD1222 vaccination. The receptor set was obtained from an adult in good health.

J is TRBJ1-1 and V is TRBV25-1; unclear D gene. This CDR3 contains 13 residues. Trimming cost V 4 bases and J 0 bases, with 6 bases left between them. Germline assignment: CDR1 MGHDK and CDR2 SYGVNS. CDR3 DNA: TGTGCCAGCAGTGGGGGTCTGAACACTGAAGCTTTCTTT. It yields the protein CASSGGLNTEAFF. Using reference TRBV25-1 and TRBJ1-1 for the parts outside the CDR3, the full variable domain is EADIYQTPRYLVIGTGKKITLECSQTMGHDKMYWYQQDPGMELHLIHYSYGVNSTEKGDLSSESTVSRIRTEHFPLTLESARPSHTSQYLCASSGGLNTEAFFGQGTRLTVV.

J is TRBJ1-4 and V is TRBV6-2 or TRBV6-3, with 7 positions matching TRBD1. CDR3 length: 16 residues. Germline values: CDR1 MNHEY, CDR2 SVGEGT. With V trimmed by 6 bases and J by 0 bases, 7 bases remained unmatched. CDR3 amino acids: CASSGGQFATNEKLFF. The CDR3 DNA reads as TGTGCCAGCAGCGGGGGACAGTTTGCAACTAATGAAAAACTGTTTTTT.